Sequencing of this T cell receptor beta chain was carried out in a study of cytomegalovirus exposure and HLA in healthy donors. Whole-study context: In an earlier analysis, 95 million to 140 million unique TCR beta sequences were found from about 180 million T cells. Whole-study findings and limits: The study listed approximately 160 cytomegalovirus-associated TCR beta chains. Rates of TCR association differed by HLA locus in a later analysis, with DRB1 highest and HLA-C lowest. Further analysis, carried out later, found HLA-associated TCR beta chains more clonally expanded than equally common other chains.

Germline-derived CDR1 and CDR2 are SGDLS and YYNGEE. The CDR3 covers 15 residues. The V end was cut by 0 bases, the J end by 10 bases, with 17 bases between. To note about this clone: Its matching antigen is unknown.

PCR employed 60 Vbeta and 13 Jbeta primers. Profiled with immunoSEQ multiplex PCR; TCRdb holds only in-frame clones, not every one. This table holds approximately 110,000 clones, about 76% found once. The specimen sequenced was PBMCs. The sequence came from a woman aged 60 to 75 in good health and CMV-seropositive. This sequence joins TRBV9 and TRBJ2-1; maybe TRBD2 (5 bases). This CDR3 reads CASSVGYKGVGEQFF. In DNA form, the CDR3 reads TGTGCCAGCAGCGTAGGGTATAAGGGAGTTGGCGAGCAGTTCTTC.